This record concerns one T cell receptor (beta chain) sequence. Its target is unknown. Data came from immunoSEQ multiplex PCR; TCRdb stores just in-frame clones and leaves some out. Found here are 100,000 or so clones, roughly nine tenths of them singletons; the top ten hold more than 0.15%. These data come from a study of graft-versus-host responses after intestinal transplantation. The source was unstimulated CD4+ T cells sorted from spleen or lymph node cells, collected before intestinal transplant. This sequence originates from a human donor who received an intestinal transplant.

CDR3 in DNA: TGTGCCAGCAGCCGGGGACAGGGTTTCTATGGCTACACCTTC. It specifies CASSRGQGFYGYTF. This chain connects TRBV6-5 to TRBJ1-2, with 9 bases fitting TRBD1. The CDR3 totals 14 residues. After removal of 6 bases from V and 4 bases from J, the junction contained 6 bases not matched to a gene. CDR1 is MNHEY, CDR2 SVGAGI, per germline.